This T cell receptor beta chain was recorded in a study of T cell responses to AZD1222 COVID-19 vaccine. Regarding the study as a whole: Among the donors, most were white British and more were female, and clonal diversity was possibly underestimated. No day 14 peak samples; only post-peak repertoires were characterized.

TCRdb's table, derived via immunoSEQ multiplex PCR, lists solely in-frame clones and lacks some. This table has 75,000 to 95,000 clones, 89% appearing once. V dropped 4 bases and J dropped 3 bases, with 6 bases sitting between them. The CDR3 has 12 amino acids. Germline V gives CDR1 SGHAT, CDR2 FQNNGV. For this clone: Its specificity is unknown.

This receptor was taken from an adult in good health. The rearrangement joins TRBV11-2 to TRBJ2-5; D is unresolved. The specimen was peripheral blood, collected on day 0 of MenACWY control vaccination. CDR3 in amino acids: CASSSYKETQYF. The CDR3 DNA reads as TGTGCCAGCAGCTCCTACAAAGAGACCCAGTACTTC.